This TCR beta chain was sequenced for a study of T cells in Graves' hyperthyroidism and ophthalmopathy. Study as a whole: Peripheral blood was acquired at first diagnosis, ahead of any therapy whatsoever. Study-level points and caveats: Ophthalmopathy stood apart from stable hyperthyroidism in a 13 V-J model. Researchers found most expanded thyroid clonotypes above 0.001 in blood as well.

The CDR3 regions of TCR beta were amplified from RNA transcripts. HTBI primers drove first-round RT-PCR of the TCR CDR3. TCRdb ran MiXCR on the multiplex PCR reads and lists one entry per CDR3 protein. The table shows approximately 740,000 distinct CDR3 sequences, with around 15% occurring only once. V lost 9 bases and J 1 base, leaving 24 bases between the germline ends. Looked up from germline, CDR1 is LNHDA and CDR2 is SQIVND (reference sequence). The CDR3 loop spans 17 amino acids. Notes on this clonotype: Its cognate antigen is unknown.

The clonotype originates from a woman in her late teens or twenties with Graves' hyperthyroidism. The V and J genes are TRBV19 and TRBJ1-1; no clear D. The sequenced sample consisted of blood. CDR3 bases: TGTGCCAGCAGCCCAAAAAGGAGTCGCTGGGGGAACACTGAAGCTTTCTTT. Translation gives CASSPKRSRWGNTEAFF.